This TCR beta chain emerged from a study of breast tumors, draining lymph nodes, adjacent tissues. In its sample, this clonotype was seen many times. Its specificity is unknown. TCRdb passed the multiplex PCR reads through MiXCR, listing each CDR3 protein once. This sample carries approximately 200,000 distinct CDR3 sequences, over 25% of them seen once, and the ten largest clones take roughly 4%. V dropped 6 bases and J dropped 8; count of bases not matched to a gene: 7. The germline V gene has CDR1 MDHEN and CDR2 SYDVKM. CDR3 length: 14 residues. Overall study results and limits: Tumor T cell lymph node origin was a supported hypothesis, not proven.

Breast cancer patients provided tissue from their axillary draining lymph nodes. Sequenced: axillary lymph node tissue. The rearrangement uses TRBV28 and TRBJ1-4; 9 bases fit TRBD1. The TCR was taken from a female donor with breast cancer. Some clones in this sample may be carry-over from other donors' samples. CDR3 in amino acids: CASRGTGREEKLFF. DNA for the CDR3: TGTGCCAGCAGGGGGACAGGGCGGGAGGAAAAACTGTTTTTT.